Listed here is a single TCR beta chain. Trimming stripped 0 bases from V and 7 bases from J, with 10 bases between. The CDR3 is made up of 14 amino acids. Germline CDR1 is SGHRS and CDR2 is YFSETQ. This sample is drawn from a study of blood T cell repertoires in COVID-19. Method: immunoSEQ multiplex PCR; TCRdb's copy keeps in-frame clones and lacks some. Of more than 250,000 clones in the sample, over 75% were seen once. This chain uses TRBV5-1 with TRBJ1-4; perhaps TRBD1 as D (5 bases). This TCR came from a woman in her twenties or thirties who had recovered from COVID-19. Sequencing was carried out using PBMCs or T cells enriched from blood (not recorded which). As DNA, the CDR3 is TGCGCCAGCAGCTTGGAGGGGCTGGGTGAAAAACTGTTTTTT. Amino acid sequence: CASSLEGLGEKLFF.